Listed below are T cell receptor beta chains from one sample, sequenced in a study of T cells after yellow fever vaccination. Each CDR3 protein gets one entry after TCRdb re-called the 5' RACE reads with MiXCR. The sample comprises just under 600,000 distinct CDR3 sequences, roughly 12% of which are singletons, and roughly 13% rests with the top ten. The specimen comprised PBMCs, sampled on the day of the yellow fever booster vaccination. Receptor source: a man younger than 45 who received the YFV17D yellow fever vaccine. Each CDR3 is given with its conserved first and last residue. Each record gives: clone size, D gene, J gene, V gene, CDR3 DNA, CDR3 protein. A D gene is named only where the DNA matches it firmly. Size values are once, few and many counts, or a class for expanded clones, and some rows have none.

>.|.|TRBJ2-5|TRBV29-1
TGCAGCGTTGACCAGCCTCAAGAGACCCAGTACTTC
CSVDQPQETQYF
>few|.|TRBJ2-3|TRBV25-1
TGTGCCAGTCTTAAAACCGAGCACACAGATACGCAGTATTTT
CASLKTEHTDTQYF
>.|TRBD2|TRBJ2-3|TRBV4-2
TGTGCCAGCAGCTTCAAGCGGGAGGTGGGCACAGATACGCAGTATTTT
CASSFKREVGTDTQYF
>few|TRBD2|TRBJ2-5|TRBV19
TGTGCCAGTAGGGGACTAGCGGAAGAGACCCAGTACTTC
CASRGLAEETQYF
>few|.|TRBJ1-1|TRBV5-1
TGCGCCAGCAGTCCCCGAGGAAGGAGGGGAAGGGACACTGAAGCTTTCTTT
CASSPRGRRGRDTEAFF
>few|.|TRBJ2-2|TRBV7-6
TGTGCCAGCAGCTTAGACCCAACCGGGGAGCTGTTTTTT
CASSLDPTGELFF
>.|.|TRBJ2-6|TRBV2
TGTGCCAGCAGTTCGGGGGCATCTGGGGCCAACGTCCTGACTTTC
CASSSGASGANVLTF
>.|TRBD2|TRBJ2-1|TRBV7-2
TGTGCCAGCAGGGGGGGGGGTAGCGGCAATGAGCAGTTCTTC
CASRGGGSGNEQFF
>few|TRBD1|TRBJ1-2|TRBV5-5
TGTGCCAGCAGCTCCTCAGGGGGTCGATATGGCTACACCTTC
CASSSSGGRYGYTF
>.|TRBD2|TRBJ2-1|TRBV6-2/TRBV6-3
TGTGCCAGCAGTTACTCGGAGCGGGAGGTATACAATGAGCAGTTCTTC
CASSYSEREVYNEQFF
>few|TRBD2|TRBJ2-7|TRBV14
TGTGCCAGCAGGACAGCGGGAGCGGGGGAGCAGTACTTC
CASRTAGAGEQYF